This TCR beta chain was captured in a study of blood T cell repertoires in COVID-19. The overall study: PBMCs, B-cell-depleted T cells, or T cells provided the cDNA or gDNA that made up the material.

V lost 2 bases, J lost 5 bases, and 8 bases stayed unmatched. CDR3 length: 15 amino acids. CDR1 is LNHDA, CDR2 SQIVND, per germline (reference sequence). Using immunoSEQ multiplex PCR, the repertoire was profiled, and TCRdb retains in-frame clones only, with some absent. The data hold 150,000 or so clones, with roughly four fifths observed a single time. This sequence originates from a human donor with acute or convalescent COVID-19. The donor label of this sample is uncertain. The J gene is TRBJ2-7, the V gene TRBV19; 8 positions match TRBD2. The sample comprised peripheral blood. The CDR3 is CASSIYAGGYHEQYF. The CDR3 bases are TGTGCCAGTAGTATATATGCGGGGGGATATCACGAGCAGTACTTC.